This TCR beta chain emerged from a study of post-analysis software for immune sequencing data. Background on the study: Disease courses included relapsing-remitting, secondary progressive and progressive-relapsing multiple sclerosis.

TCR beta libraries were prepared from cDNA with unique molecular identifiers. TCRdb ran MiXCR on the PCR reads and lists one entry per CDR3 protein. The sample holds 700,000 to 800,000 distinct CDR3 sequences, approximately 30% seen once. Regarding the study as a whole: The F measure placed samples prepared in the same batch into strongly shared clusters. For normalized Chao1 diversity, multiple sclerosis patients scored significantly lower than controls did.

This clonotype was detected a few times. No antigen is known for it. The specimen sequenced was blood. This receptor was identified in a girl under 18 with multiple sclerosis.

CDR3 DNA sequence: TGTGCCACCGCGGGAGCGGAGGAGACCCAGTACTTC. Protein: CATAGAEETQYF. The chain couples TRBV7-2 to TRBJ2-5; 7 positions match TRBD2. Germline CDR1 is SGHTA and CDR2 is FQGNSA. The V gene end was trimmed by 10 bases and the J gene end by 5 bases; junction bases not matched to a gene: 7. The CDR3 has 12 amino acids.